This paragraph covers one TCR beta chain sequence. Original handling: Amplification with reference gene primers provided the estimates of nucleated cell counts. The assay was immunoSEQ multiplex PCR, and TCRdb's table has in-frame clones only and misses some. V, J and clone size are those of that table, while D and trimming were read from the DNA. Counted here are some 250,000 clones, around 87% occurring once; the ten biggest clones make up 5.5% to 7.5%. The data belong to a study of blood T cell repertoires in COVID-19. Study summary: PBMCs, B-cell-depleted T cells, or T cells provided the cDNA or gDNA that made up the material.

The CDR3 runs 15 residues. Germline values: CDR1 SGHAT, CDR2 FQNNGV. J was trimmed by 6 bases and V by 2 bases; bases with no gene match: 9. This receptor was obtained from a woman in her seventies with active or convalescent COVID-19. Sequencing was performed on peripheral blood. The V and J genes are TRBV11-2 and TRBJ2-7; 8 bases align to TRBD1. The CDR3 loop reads CASSLTGGQNTEQYF. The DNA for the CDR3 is TGTGCCAGCAGCTTAACAGGGGGACAAAACACCGAGCAGTACTTC.